The 4 T cell receptor beta chains below were found in one sample sequenced in a study of blood T cell repertoires in COVID-19. Here immunoSEQ multiplex PCR was the method, and the copy in TCRdb shows in-frame clones only, minus some. The repertoire holds approximately 300,000 clones, with around four fifths as singletons. Sequencing used peripheral blood. The receptors stem from a woman in her 50s with active or convalescent COVID-19.

The chain is built from TRBV4-2 and TRBJ1-6, with D perhaps matching TRBD1 (5 bases). Between the trimmed V and J ends, which lost 1 base and 17 bases, there was a span of 12 bases. The CDR3 has 12 amino acids. The germline gives CDR1 LGHNA, CDR2 YNFKEQ. This chain's CDR3 is CASSQGQGIIHF. The DNA of the CDR3 is TGTGCCAGCAGCCAAGGGCAGGGCATCATCCACTTT.

The gene calls are TRBV11-2 and TRBJ2-7, with 7 bases lining up with TRBD2. Germline trimming cut 8 bases from V and 9 bases from J; bases unmatched to any gene: 19. The CDR3 runs to 15 residues. The germline CDR1 and CDR2 sequences are SGHAT and FQNNGV. The CDR3 spells CASESTSGTTTRQYF. DNA of the CDR3: TGTGCCAGCGAATCTACGAGCGGGACCACTACTAGGCAGTACTTC.

This clone was counted a single time. Here the CDR3 reads CASSFGTGGTEAFF. The CDR3, as DNA: TGTGCCAGCAGTTTCGGGACAGGGGGCACTGAAGCTTTCTTT. The gene calls are TRBV28 and TRBJ1-1; 11 bases agree with TRBD1. With V trimmed by 3 bases and J by 4 bases, 1 base remained unmatched. CDR3 length equals 14 residues. Germline CDR1 MDHEN, CDR2 SYDVKM.

The table lists this clone with a count of one. This chain uses TRBV4-1 with TRBJ1-1, with TRBD1 matching over 10 bases. Unmatched junction bases numbered 7, after V lost 4 bases and J lost 11 bases. The CDR3 has 13 residues. In germline, CDR1 is MGHRA, CDR2 YSYEKL. The CDR3 protein is CASSLGPGQGAFF. The CDR3 nucleotides are TGCGCCAGCAGCCTGGGACCGGGACAGGGGGCTTTCTTT.